This entry lists 28 T cell receptor beta chains sequenced from one sample in a study of shared clonotypes between healthy human individuals (dated by TCRdb to 2020 to 2021). The protocol used for the library was the immunoSEQ multiplex PCR assay. TCRdb's version of the immuneACCESS table is confined to in-frame rearrangements and falls short of the full clone set. An unresolved V gene accounts for under half of the shortfall where checked; the remainder is of unknown origin. This sample gives over 400,000 clones in total; roughly 80% of them show up just once. Of the sample, over 9.5% is held by the ten largest clones. The sample consisted of PBMCs. The source of these receptors is a woman aged 40 to 50 in good health. Some clones in this sample may be carry-over from other donors' samples.

Note on this clone: This may be a read error, as it is one base from a much larger clone. The rearrangement links TRBV19 to TRBJ2-7; D unclear. Trimming removed 1 base from V and 3 bases from J, with 16 bases in between. The CDR3 contains 16 residues. The germline V gene encodes CDR1 LNHDA and CDR2 SQIVND (reference sequence). In DNA, the CDR3 is TGTGCCAGTAGTATAGTCGGCCGGCGGACCCTCTACGAGCAGTACTTC. Its translation is CASSIVGRRTLYEQYF.

The chain recombines TRBV18 with TRBJ2-2; 8 nucleotides match TRBD2. CDR1 KGHSH and CDR2 LQKENI come from the germline V gene. The CDR3 extends over 16 amino acids. The ends lost 3 bases at V and 1 base at J; junction bases unmatched: 4. CDR3 nucleotides: TGTGCCAGCTCACCTCTGAGCGGGGGGAACACCGGGGAGCTGTTTTTT. This sequence encodes CASSPLSGGNTGELFF.

This chain connects TRBV4-3 to TRBJ2-1, with D possibly matching TRBD2 (5 bases). Trimming cost V 9 bases and J 3 bases, with 21 bases left between them. The CDR3 sequence is 16 residues long. The V gene's germline CDR1 is LGHNA and CDR2 YSLEER. CDR3 coding DNA: TGCGCCAGAGGAGTAGCGCCTACTCAAGACTACAATGAGCAGTTCTTC. Translation: CARGVAPTQDYNEQFF.

V is TRBV5-6 and J is TRBJ2-5; the match to TRBD2 covers 9 bases. Germline-derived CDR1 and CDR2 are SGHDT and YYEEEE. The CDR3 runs to 16 residues. Losses at the gene ends were 3 bases for V and 0 bases for J; bases not matched to a gene: 6. The CDR3 DNA sequence: TGTGCCAGCAGCTCCAGACTAGCGGAGTACCAAGAGACCCAGTACTTC. Protein product: CASSSRLAEYQETQYF.

V usage is TRBV28 and J usage is TRBJ2-7; the D gene is possibly TRBD2 (5 bases). The V gene lost 3 bases and the J gene lost 6 bases, with 9 bases spanning the gap. The CDR3 is 12 residues long. Germline assignment: CDR1 MDHEN and CDR2 SYDVKM. The CDR3 protein is CASSLVAGEQYF. The CDR3 coding sequence is TGTGCCAGCAGTTTGGTCGCGGGCGAGCAGTACTTC.

About this clone: A single base is all that separates this from a far larger clone, so a read error is likely. The CDR3 loop reads CASSLTGCPGTEAFF. CDR3 nucleotides: TGTGCCAGCAGCTTAACGGGGTGTCCGGGCACTGAAGCTTTCTTT. The gene calls are TRBV7-3 and TRBJ1-1; the D is unclear. Per the germline V gene, CDR1 is SGHTA and CDR2 is FQGTGA. The CDR3 has 15 residues. Trimming left V 0 bases short and J 4 bases short, with 12 bases between.

The rearrangement joins TRBV5-4 to TRBJ2-7; no firm D call. The CDR3 sequence is 14 residues long. The V gene lost 2 bases and the J gene lost 4 bases, with 13 bases spanning the gap. Germline V gene lookup returns CDR1 SGHNT and CDR2 YYREEE (reference sequence). The CDR3, as DNA: TGTGCCAGCAGCTTTCCCCCTCCCATATACGAGCAGTACTTC. It specifies CASSFPPPIYEQYF.

The chain combines TRBV28 with TRBJ1-2, with D possibly TRBD1 on 5 matching bases. The CDR3 sequence is 15 residues long. Germline V CDR1 and CDR2: MDHEN, SYDVKM. Trimming pared 6 bases from V and 8 bases from J, leaving 22 bases between. The CDR3 reads CASSSDGHHRGGYTF. Here the CDR3 DNA reads TGTGCCAGCAGCTCGGATGGACATCACCGTGGGGGCTACACCTTC.

This clone was recorded once. This chain uses TRBV4-3 with TRBJ1-2; D is uncertain. Germline values: CDR1 LGHNA, CDR2 YSLEER. V lost 4 bases to trimming and J lost 4 bases, with 13 bases between them. The CDR3 sequence is 14 residues long. The CDR3 DNA reads TGCGCCAGCAGCCCCAAGGCTCACACCTATGGCTACACCTTC. This sequence encodes CASSPKAHTYGYTF.

For this clone: An end of the junction does not agree with germline; a read error may underlie this. The rearrangement uses TRBV5-1 and TRBJ1-2; a weak D match, TRBD1 (6 bases). Germline V CDR1 and CDR2: SGHRS, YFSETQ. CDR3 size: 15 residues. In DNA, the CDR3 is TGCGCCAGCAGCCCCGACGGGTCGCGGACAGATGGCTACGCCTTC. Amino acids: CASSPDGSRTDGYAF. Full variable domain (missing parts from reference TRBV5-1 and TRBJ1-2): KAGVTQTPRYLIKTRGQQVTLSCSPISGHRSVSWYQQTPGQGLQFLFEYFSETQRNKGNFPGRFSGRQFSNSRSEMNVSTLELGDSALYLCASSPDGSRTDGYAFGSGTRLTVV.

This chain joins TRBV5-4 and TRBJ2-2, with D perhaps given as TRBD1 or TRBD2 (5 bases each). Germline V lookup: CDR1 SGHNT, CDR2 YYREEE (reference sequence). The V and J ends lost 4 bases and 4 bases respectively, with 14 bases between them. This CDR3 has 15 amino acids. In DNA, the CDR3 is TGTGCCAGCAGCCGTCTCGGGGCGGGCACCGGGGAGCTGTTTTTT. Its translation is CASSRLGAGTGELFF.

V is TRBV14 and J is TRBJ2-5; tentatively, D is TRBD1 (5 bases). There are 15 residues in the CDR3. Between the trimmed V and J ends, which lost 4 bases and 4 bases, there was a span of 16 bases. Germline V CDR1 and CDR2: SGHDN, FVKESK. The CDR3 protein is CASSPLLTAIETQYF. Here the CDR3 DNA reads TGTGCCAGCAGCCCCCTCCTGACAGCAATAGAGACCCAGTACTTC.

This clone turned up a few times. The rearrangement joins TRBV10-1 to TRBJ2-2; weak D call: TRBD1 (6 bases). V dropped 2 bases and J dropped 0 bases, with 10 bases sitting between them. This CDR3 contains 16 residues. Germline V lookup: CDR1 WNHNN, CDR2 SYGVQD (reference sequence). CDR3 coding DNA: TGCGCCAGCAGTGAGAGGGGGAGAACGAACACCGGGGAGCTGTTTTTT. Protein sequence: CASSERGRTNTGELFF.

The chain combines TRBV18 with TRBJ1-5; TRBD1 might be the D (5 bases). The germline V and J ends were trimmed by 3 bases and 1 base, with 10 bases remaining between them. The CDR3 is 15 amino acids. From germline, CDR1 is KGHSH and CDR2 LQKENI. CDR3 bases: TGTGCCAGCTCACCCGGGACTCCCAGCAATCAGCCCCAGCATTTT. It encodes CASSPGTPSNQPQHF.

The rearrangement joins TRBV19 to TRBJ2-7, with no clear D. V lost 0 bases, J lost 5 bases, and 11 bases lay in between. CDR1 is LNHDA and CDR2 is SQIVND in the germline V gene (reference sequence). CDR3 length: 14 amino acids. The CDR3 is CASSIDRRLNEQYF. DNA for the CDR3: TGTGCCAGTAGTATAGACAGGCGCCTTAACGAGCAGTACTTC.

Of note for this clone: Other DNA sequences in the sample encode the same CDR3. The J gene is TRBJ2-7, the V gene TRBV7-9; TRBD2 is a possible D gene (6 bases). The germline CDR1 and CDR2 sequences are SEHNR and FQNEAQ (reference sequence). The CDR3 contains 12 residues. Trimming stripped 3 bases from V and 3 bases from J, with 6 bases between. For the CDR3, the DNA is TGTGCCAGCAGCTTGACTAGCTACGAGCAGTACTTC. Protein sequence: CASSLTSYEQYF.

The genes are TRBV29-1 and TRBJ1-2; D call uncertain. From germline, CDR1 is SQVTM and CDR2 ANQGSEA. Deletions cut 3 bases from V and 0 bases from J, with 5 bases between. The CDR3 length is 12 residues. CDR3 in amino acids: CSVDGPNYGYTF. The CDR3 coding sequence is TGCAGCGTTGATGGACCTAACTATGGCTACACCTTC. Full variable domain (remainder filled in from reference TRBV29-1 and TRBJ1-2): SAVISQKPSRDICQRGTSLTIQCQVDSQVTMMFWYRQQPGQSLTLIATANQGSEATYESGFVIDKFPISRPNLTFSTLTVSNMSPEDSSIYLCSVDGPNYGYTFGSGTRLTVV.

Points on this clone: Other DNA sequences in the same sample also yield this CDR3. The chain recombines TRBV9 with TRBJ2-5, with D possibly TRBD2 on 5 matching bases. The end of the DNA fits TRBJ2-7 better, so the J call may be wrong. The CDR3 has 15 residues. In germline, CDR1 is SGDLS, CDR2 YYNGEE. DNA for the CDR3: TGTGCCAGCAGCGTAGGCGTGGGGAGCTCCTACGAGCAGTACTTC. Protein: CASSVGVGSSYEQYF.

V usage is TRBV11-2 and J usage is TRBJ2-1, with D hard to call. There are 15 residues in the CDR3. V lost 7 bases and J 9 bases, leaving 22 bases between the germline ends. Looked up from germline, CDR1 is SGHAT and CDR2 is FQNNGV. CDR3 DNA: TGTGCCAGCACCCCTGAGGTTCCGGCGGTGGGTGAGCAGTTCTTC. This translates into CASTPEVPAVGEQFF.

On this clone itself: Other nucleotide sequences from this sample produce the same CDR3. The rearrangement uses TRBV18 and TRBJ2-1; 7 bases agree with TRBD2. This CDR3 spans 15 amino acids. The trim removed 2 bases at V and 0 bases at J, leaving 1 base unmatched. The germline V gene has CDR1 KGHSH and CDR2 LQKENI. The DNA for the CDR3 is TGTGCCAGCTCACCAGGCGGGAGCTCCTACAATGAGCAGTTCTTC. Its protein product is CASSPGGSSYNEQFF.

The rearrangement joins TRBV28 to TRBJ1-1; D perhaps matches TRBD1 (6 bases). Germline values: CDR1 MDHEN, CDR2 SYDVKM. The V gene lost 3 bases and the J gene lost 4 bases, with 15 bases spanning the gap. The CDR3 runs 15 residues. This CDR3 reads CASSLGGPRVTEAFF. The CDR3 DNA follows: TGTGCCAGCAGTTTGGGGGGGCCAAGAGTCACTGAAGCTTTCTTT.

On this clone itself: A far larger clone is only one base removed, so a read error is likely. The sample carries other DNA sequences with the same CDR3. The rearrangement joins TRBV5-3 to TRBJ1-5; the D is unclear. TRBV5-3 is placed among ORFs of uncertain function. The CDR3 runs to 13 residues. Trimming took 0 bases from V and 7 from J, leaving 8 bases between them. The CDR3 loop is CARSLAQNQPQHF. The CDR3, as DNA: TGTGCCAGAAGCTTGGCGCAAAACCAGCCCCAGCATTTT.

With regard to this clone: A read error likely explains this, since a far larger clone differs by one base. This specimen includes other DNA sequences encoding the same CDR3. In DNA form, the CDR3 reads TGTGCCAGCAGCTTACAGGAGACCCAGTACTTC. Translating it yields CASSLQETQYF. V and J are TRBV6-5 and TRBJ2-5; no clear D. The V gene's germline CDR1 is MNHEY and CDR2 SVGAGI. V shed 6 bases and J shed 5 bases, with 7 bases lying between them. CDR3 length equals 11 residues.

This clone was picked up a small number of times. Other DNA sequences from this sample encode an identical CDR3 as well. The chain couples TRBV6-4 to TRBJ1-5; D gene uncertain. The V gene lost 3 bases and the J gene lost 1 base, with 4 bases spanning the gap. The CDR3 is 13 amino acids. From germline, CDR1 is MRHNA and CDR2 SNTAGT. In DNA, the CDR3 is TGTGCCAGCAGTGAAGGAAGCAATCAGCCCCAGCATTTT. Its translation is CASSEGSNQPQHF.

Points on this clone: Only one base separates this from a far larger clonotype, so it likely reflects a read error. The same CDR3 can be traced to other DNA sequences in this sample. This CDR3 reads CAWTRRERNEKLFF. The CDR3 nucleotides are TGTGCCTGGACTCGACGGGAGCGTAATGAAAAGCTGTTTTTT. The gene calls are TRBV30 and TRBJ1-4; D unresolved. In germline, CDR1 is GTSNPN, CDR2 SVGIG (reference sequence). CDR3 length equals 14 residues.

The rearrangement uses TRBV4-2 and TRBJ2-1; D possibly corresponds to TRBD2 (5 bases). The CDR3 loop spans 15 amino acids. Germline V gives CDR1 LGHNA, CDR2 YNFKEQ. The V gene lost 1 base and the J gene lost 3 bases, with 10 bases spanning the gap. The CDR3 nucleotides read TGTGCCAGCAGCCAAGCTGAGGGAGACTACAATGAGCAGTTCTTC. It is translated as CASSQAEGDYNEQFF.

The genes are TRBV5-1 and TRBJ2-7; 9 bases map to TRBD2. The length of the CDR3 is 14 residues. CDR1 and CDR2 (germline): SGHRS, YFSETQ. V dropped 9 bases and J dropped 2; count of bases not matched to a gene: 9. CDR3 bases: TGCGCCACCTCATGGGGCGGGAGGGCCTACGAGCAGTACTTC. This gives the protein CATSWGGRAYEQYF.

The chain links TRBV27 to TRBJ1-4; maybe TRBD1 (6 bases). Looked up from germline, CDR1 is MNHEY and CDR2 is SMNVEV (reference sequence). The V and J ends lost 3 bases and 0 bases respectively, with 11 bases between them. The CDR3 runs 16 residues. CDR3 protein: CASSFAGATTNEKLFF. As DNA, the CDR3 is TGTGCCAGCAGTTTCGCAGGGGCGACAACTAATGAAAAACTGTTTTTT.